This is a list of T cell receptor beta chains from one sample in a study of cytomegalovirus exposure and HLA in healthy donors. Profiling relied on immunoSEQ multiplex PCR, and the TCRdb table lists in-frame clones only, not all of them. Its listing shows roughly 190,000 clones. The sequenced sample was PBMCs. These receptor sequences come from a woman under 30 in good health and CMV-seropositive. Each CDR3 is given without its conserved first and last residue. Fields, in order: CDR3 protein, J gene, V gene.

cdr3_aa: AISPGQGIVGYGYT
j_call: TRBJ1-2
v_call: TRBV10-3

cdr3_aa: ASSLSRGRLSGANVLT
j_call: TRBJ2-6
v_call: TRBV7-8

cdr3_aa: ASSLTGQGIPY
j_call: TRBJ2-5
v_call: TRBV7-9

cdr3_aa: ASSPGQGGNYGYT
j_call: TRBJ1-2
v_call: TRBV7-3

cdr3_aa: ASSPWGGVRNTEAF
j_call: TRBJ1-1
v_call: TRBV18

cdr3_aa: ASRGSGRRDEQF
j_call: TRBJ2-1
v_call: TRBV5-4

cdr3_aa: ASSVSYTGELF
j_call: TRBJ2-2
v_call: TRBV9

cdr3_aa: ASSESAGGYYEQY
j_call: TRBJ2-7
v_call: TRBV6-1

cdr3_aa: ATSWDRAYEQY
j_call: TRBJ2-7
v_call: TRBV15

cdr3_aa: ASSPPGGRHREQY
j_call: TRBJ2-7
v_call: TRBV6-5

cdr3_aa: ASSVGAGGVETQY
j_call: TRBJ2-5
v_call: TRBV9

cdr3_aa: ASSQLSLTDTQY
j_call: TRBJ2-3
v_call: TRBV4-1

cdr3_aa: ASSPDRTNEKLF
j_call: TRBJ1-4
v_call: TRBV18

cdr3_aa: ASSVDGVGTEAF
j_call: TRBJ1-1
v_call: TRBV9

cdr3_aa: ASSISRASGLPYEQY
j_call: TRBJ2-7
v_call: TRBV19

cdr3_aa: ASRTGLEKLF
j_call: TRBJ1-4
v_call: TRBV28

cdr3_aa: ASNTGTGYNEQF
j_call: TRBJ2-1
v_call: TRBV2

cdr3_aa: ASSLGGRTYPYEQY
j_call: TRBJ2-7
v_call: TRBV5-6

cdr3_aa: ASSATGTVGGYT
j_call: TRBJ1-2
v_call: TRBV25-1

cdr3_aa: ASSERAGDGYT
j_call: TRBJ1-2
v_call: TRBV6-1

cdr3_aa: ARRQGSSYEQY
j_call: NA
v_call: TRBV30

cdr3_aa: AWTPSEFNEQF
j_call: TRBJ2-1
v_call: TRBV30

cdr3_aa: ASSQEIRAGLGIQY
j_call: TRBJ2-5
v_call: TRBV14

cdr3_aa: ASSPQGVEAF
j_call: TRBJ1-1
v_call: TRBV7-9

cdr3_aa: ASSFALDGYT
j_call: TRBJ1-2
v_call: TRBV27

cdr3_aa: ASRRHDSNQPQH
j_call: TRBJ1-5
v_call: TRBV6-5

cdr3_aa: ASSISQVTEQY
j_call: TRBJ2-7
v_call: TRBV11-2

cdr3_aa: ASRYRGSAEAF
j_call: TRBJ1-1
v_call: TRBV6-6

cdr3_aa: ASSYQTSSTDTQY
j_call: TRBJ2-3
v_call: TRBV6-5

cdr3_aa: ASRDRFYGYT
j_call: TRBJ1-2
v_call: TRBV19

cdr3_aa: ASSLTVREQY
j_call: TRBJ2-7
v_call: TRBV28

cdr3_aa: ASSSPGHQSTEAF
j_call: TRBJ1-1
v_call: TRBV11-3

cdr3_aa: ASSLGSGRTDTQY
j_call: TRBJ2-3
v_call: TRBV5-1

cdr3_aa: ASSFLGLAGADGELF
j_call: TRBJ2-2
v_call: TRBV27

cdr3_aa: ASSQDAGGRGFTEAF
j_call: TRBJ1-1
v_call: TRBV4-1

cdr3_aa: ASSRMGLKDTQY
j_call: TRBJ2-3
v_call: TRBV7-6

cdr3_aa: SGGLAYEQY
j_call: TRBJ2-7
v_call: TRBV20-1

cdr3_aa: ASSLNRGGNTGELF
j_call: TRBJ2-2
v_call: TRBV5-4

cdr3_aa: ASSPTGNTEAF
j_call: TRBJ1-1
v_call: TRBV6-4

cdr3_aa: ASSLESGGSTDTQY
j_call: TRBJ2-3
v_call: TRBV5-1

cdr3_aa: ASSAGPGNTIY
j_call: TRBJ1-3
v_call: TRBV2

cdr3_aa: ASSLEGTGGLEPQH
j_call: TRBJ1-5
v_call: TRBV11-2

cdr3_aa: ASSNPGLASDTQY
j_call: TRBJ2-3
v_call: TRBV7-2

cdr3_aa: ASSQGRGGRNEKLF
j_call: TRBJ1-4
v_call: TRBV11-2

cdr3_aa: ASSVNTNTGELF
j_call: TRBJ2-2
v_call: TRBV9

cdr3_aa: ASSLYTSGSYEQY
j_call: TRBJ2-7
v_call: TRBV19

cdr3_aa: ASSLGTSGRVYNEQF
j_call: TRBJ2-1
v_call: TRBV5-6

cdr3_aa: ASSRQALDYAF
j_call: TRBJ1-1
v_call: TRBV4-1

cdr3_aa: ASSQSDRGTGNQAF
j_call: TRBJ1-1
v_call: TRBV4-3

cdr3_aa: ASRKVGTGPIYGYT
j_call: TRBJ1-2
v_call: TRBV10-2

cdr3_aa: ASSQSLADLYEQY
j_call: NA
v_call: TRBV4-2

cdr3_aa: ASSPWESTDTQY
j_call: TRBJ2-3
v_call: TRBV11-2